This T cell receptor (beta chain) is drawn from a study of blood T cell repertoires in COVID-19. About the research overall: Acute-phase and convalescent COVID-19 samples originated in the United States, Italy and Spain. PBMCs, B-cell-depleted T cells, or T cells were the source of the cDNA or gDNA that made up the material.

Generated by immunoSEQ multiplex PCR, the TCRdb table keeps only in-frame clones and is missing some. The sample contains 200,000 to 250,000 clones, more than 80% of which appear only once. The Seattle patients, enrolled during active infection, were followed longitudinally. This TCR derives from a woman aged 25 to 45 with COVID-19, enrolled during active disease. The sample comprised peripheral blood.

The CDR3 loop reads CASSPRITGTGELFF. The CDR3 region has the DNA TGTGCCAGCTCACCAAGAATTACGGGCACCGGGGAGCTGTTTTTT. The genes are TRBV18 and TRBJ2-2; D gene unclear. Germline CDR1 reads KGHSH; CDR2 reads LQKENI. The CDR3 covers 15 residues. Trimming shortened V by 2 bases and J by 4 bases, and 11 bases separated the two germline ends. The complete variable domain, with remaining parts taken from reference TRBV18 and TRBJ2-2, reads NAGVMQNPRHLVRRRGQEARLRCSPMKGHSHVYWYRQLPEEGLKFMVYLQKENIIDESGMPKERFSAEFPKEGPSILRIQQVVRGDSAAYFCASSPRITGTGELFFGEGSRLTVL.